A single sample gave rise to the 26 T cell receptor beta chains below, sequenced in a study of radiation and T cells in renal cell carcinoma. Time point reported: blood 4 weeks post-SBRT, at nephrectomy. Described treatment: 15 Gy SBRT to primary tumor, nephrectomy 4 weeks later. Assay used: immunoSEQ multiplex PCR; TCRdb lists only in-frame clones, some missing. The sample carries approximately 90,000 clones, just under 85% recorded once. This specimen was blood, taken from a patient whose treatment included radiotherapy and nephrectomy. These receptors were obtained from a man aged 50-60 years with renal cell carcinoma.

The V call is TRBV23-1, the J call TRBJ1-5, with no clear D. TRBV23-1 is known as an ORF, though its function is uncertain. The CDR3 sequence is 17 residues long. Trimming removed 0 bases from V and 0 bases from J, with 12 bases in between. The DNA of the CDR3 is TGCGCCAGCAGTCAATCCCTCGACAAGTATAGCAATCAGCCCCAGCATTTT. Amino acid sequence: CASSQSLDKYSNQPQHF.

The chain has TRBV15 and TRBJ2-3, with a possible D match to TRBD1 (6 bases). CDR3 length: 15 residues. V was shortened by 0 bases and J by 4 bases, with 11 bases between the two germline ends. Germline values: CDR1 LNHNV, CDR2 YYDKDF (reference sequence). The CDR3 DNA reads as TGTGCCACCAGCAGAGAACAGGGCTACGCAGATACGCAGTATTTT. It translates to CATSREQGYADTQYF.

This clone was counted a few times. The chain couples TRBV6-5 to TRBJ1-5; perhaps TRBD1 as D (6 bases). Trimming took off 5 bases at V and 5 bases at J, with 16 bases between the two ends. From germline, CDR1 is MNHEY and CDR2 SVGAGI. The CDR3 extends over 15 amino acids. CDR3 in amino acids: CASSRVGQSHQPQHF. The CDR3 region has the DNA TGTGCCAGCAGTAGGGTCGGACAGTCTCATCAGCCCCAGCATTTT.

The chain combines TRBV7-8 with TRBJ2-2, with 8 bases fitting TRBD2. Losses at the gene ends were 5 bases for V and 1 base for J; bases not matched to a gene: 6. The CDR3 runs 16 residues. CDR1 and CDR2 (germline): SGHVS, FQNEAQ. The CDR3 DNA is TGTGCCAGCAGCAATCGGGGGGGAATGAACACCGGGGAGCTGTTTTTT. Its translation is CASSNRGGMNTGELFF.

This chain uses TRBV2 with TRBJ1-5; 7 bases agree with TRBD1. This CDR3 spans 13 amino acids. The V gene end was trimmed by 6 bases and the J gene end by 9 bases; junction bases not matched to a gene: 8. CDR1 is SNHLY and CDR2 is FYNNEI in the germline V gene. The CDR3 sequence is CASRGQLGGPQHF. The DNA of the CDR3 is TGTGCCAGCAGGGGACAGCTCGGTGGGCCCCAGCATTTT.

The CDR3 is CASSLGTGNNQPQHF. The CDR3 DNA reads as TGCGCCAGCAGCTTGGGGACAGGCAACAATCAGCCCCAGCATTTT. The chain couples TRBV5-1 to TRBJ1-5, with 7 bases identical to TRBD1. V trimming: 0 bases; J trimming: 3 bases; junction bases outside the gene matches: 3. Germline V gene data show CDR1 as SGHRS and CDR2 as YFSETQ. This CDR3 comprises 15 residues.

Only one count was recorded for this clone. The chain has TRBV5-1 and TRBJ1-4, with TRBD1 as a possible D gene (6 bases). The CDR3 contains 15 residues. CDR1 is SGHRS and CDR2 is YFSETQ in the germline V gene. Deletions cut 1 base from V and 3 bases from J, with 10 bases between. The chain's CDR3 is CASSLQQGSNEKLFF. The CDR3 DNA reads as TGCGCCAGCAGCTTGCAGCAGGGGTCTAATGAAAAACTGTTTTTT.

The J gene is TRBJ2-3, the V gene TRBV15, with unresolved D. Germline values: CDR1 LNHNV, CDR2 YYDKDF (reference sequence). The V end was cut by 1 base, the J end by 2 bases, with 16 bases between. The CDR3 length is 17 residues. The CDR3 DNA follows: TGTGCCACCAGCAGAGGCTTAGGGTTACCCTTCACAGATACGCAGTATTTT. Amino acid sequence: CATSRGLGLPFTDTQYF.

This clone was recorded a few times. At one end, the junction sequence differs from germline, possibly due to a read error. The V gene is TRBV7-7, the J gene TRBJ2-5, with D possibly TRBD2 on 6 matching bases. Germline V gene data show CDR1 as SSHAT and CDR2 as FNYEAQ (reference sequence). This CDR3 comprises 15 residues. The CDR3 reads CASSLGGGIQETQYF. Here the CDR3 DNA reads TGTGCTAGCAGCTTAGGTGGGGGGATCCAAGAGACCCAGTACTTC.

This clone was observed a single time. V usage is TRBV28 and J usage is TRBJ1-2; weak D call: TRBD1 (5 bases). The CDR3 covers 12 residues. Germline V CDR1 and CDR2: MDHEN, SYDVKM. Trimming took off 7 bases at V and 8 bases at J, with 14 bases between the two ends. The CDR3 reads CASTGTLGGYTF. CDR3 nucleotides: TGTGCCAGCACAGGGACGTTAGGGGGCTACACCTTC.

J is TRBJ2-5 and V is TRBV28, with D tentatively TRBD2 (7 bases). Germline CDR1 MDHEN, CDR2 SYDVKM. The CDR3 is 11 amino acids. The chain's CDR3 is CAGGGAETQYF. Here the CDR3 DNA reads TGTGCGGGTGGGGGGGCGGAGACCCAGTACTTC.

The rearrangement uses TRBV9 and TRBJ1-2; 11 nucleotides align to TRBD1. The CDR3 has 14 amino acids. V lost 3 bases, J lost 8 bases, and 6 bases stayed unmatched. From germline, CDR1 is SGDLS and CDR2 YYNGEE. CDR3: CASSDQDRGRGYTF. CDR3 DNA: TGTGCCAGCAGCGATCAGGACAGGGGGCGAGGCTACACCTTC.

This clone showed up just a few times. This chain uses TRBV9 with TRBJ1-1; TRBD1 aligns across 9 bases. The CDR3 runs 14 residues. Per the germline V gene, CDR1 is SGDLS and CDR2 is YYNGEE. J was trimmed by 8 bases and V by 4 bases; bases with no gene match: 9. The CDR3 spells CASSPTGGSEEAFF. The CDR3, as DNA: TGTGCCAGCAGCCCGACAGGGGGGAGTGAGGAAGCTTTCTTT.

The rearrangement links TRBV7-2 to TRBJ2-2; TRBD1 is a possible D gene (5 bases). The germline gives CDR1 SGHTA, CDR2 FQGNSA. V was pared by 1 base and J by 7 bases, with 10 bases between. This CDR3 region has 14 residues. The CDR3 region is CASSLEAGFGELFF. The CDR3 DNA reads TGTGCCAGCAGCTTAGAGGCAGGGTTCGGGGAGCTGTTTTTT.

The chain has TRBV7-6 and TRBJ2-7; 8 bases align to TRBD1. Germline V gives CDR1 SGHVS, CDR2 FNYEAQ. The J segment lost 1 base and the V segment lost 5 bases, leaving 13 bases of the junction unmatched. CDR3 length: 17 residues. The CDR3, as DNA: TGTGCCAGCAGCATCGGATGGACAGGGAGGTCTTCCTACGAGCAGTACTTC. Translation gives CASSIGWTGRSSYEQYF.

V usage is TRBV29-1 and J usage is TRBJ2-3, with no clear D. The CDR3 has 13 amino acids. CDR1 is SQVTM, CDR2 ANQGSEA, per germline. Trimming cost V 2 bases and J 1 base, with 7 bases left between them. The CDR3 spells CSVESGGTDTQYF. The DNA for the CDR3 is TGCAGCGTTGAAAGTGGTGGCACAGATACGCAGTATTTT.

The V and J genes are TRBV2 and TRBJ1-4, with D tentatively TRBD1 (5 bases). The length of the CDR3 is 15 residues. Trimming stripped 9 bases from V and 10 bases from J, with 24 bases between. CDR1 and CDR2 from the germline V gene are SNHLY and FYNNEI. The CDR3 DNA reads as TGTGCCAGACGGCTTGTTGCGGCGGGGGATGGAAAACTGTTTTTT. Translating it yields CARRLVAAGDGKLFF. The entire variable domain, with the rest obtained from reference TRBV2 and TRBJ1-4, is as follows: EPEVTQTPSHQVTQMGQEVILRCVPISNHLYFYWYRQILGQKVEFLVSFYNNEISEKSEIFDDQFSVERPDGSNFTLKIRSTKLEDSAMYFCARRLVAAGDGKLFFGSGTQLSVL.

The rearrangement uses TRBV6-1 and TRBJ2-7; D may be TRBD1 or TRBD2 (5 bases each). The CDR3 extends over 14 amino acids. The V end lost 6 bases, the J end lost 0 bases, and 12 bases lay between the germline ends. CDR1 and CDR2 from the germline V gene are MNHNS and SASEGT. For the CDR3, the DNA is TGTGCCAGCAGGACGGGACGGAGCTCCTACGAGCAGTACTTC. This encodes CASRTGRSSYEQYF.

The CDR3 reads CAWRLPSSYEQYF. CDR3 DNA sequence: TGTGCCTGGAGACTTCCAAGCTCCTACGAGCAGTACTTC. V and J are TRBV30 and TRBJ2-5; no reliable D call. The end of the DNA fits TRBJ2-7 better, so the J call may be wrong. Per the germline V gene, CDR1 is GTSNPN and CDR2 is SVGIG (reference sequence). CDR3 length: 13 residues.

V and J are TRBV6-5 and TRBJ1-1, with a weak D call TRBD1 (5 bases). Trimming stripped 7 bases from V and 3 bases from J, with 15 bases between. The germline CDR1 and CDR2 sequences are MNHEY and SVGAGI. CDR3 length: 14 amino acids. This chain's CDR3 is CASTSLAGDTEAFF. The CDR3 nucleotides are TGTGCCAGCACATCTCTCGCGGGGGACACTGAAGCTTTCTTT.

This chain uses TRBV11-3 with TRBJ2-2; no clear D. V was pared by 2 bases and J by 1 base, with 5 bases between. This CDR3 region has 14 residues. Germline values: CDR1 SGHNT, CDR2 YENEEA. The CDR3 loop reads CASSLSVNTGELFF. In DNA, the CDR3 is TGTGCCAGCAGCTTATCTGTGAACACCGGGGAGCTGTTTTTT.

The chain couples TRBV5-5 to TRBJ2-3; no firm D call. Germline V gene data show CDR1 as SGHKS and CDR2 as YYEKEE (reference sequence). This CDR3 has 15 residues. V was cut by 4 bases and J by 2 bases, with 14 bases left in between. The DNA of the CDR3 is TGTGCCAGCAGCCGCACCCTAGTCTTCACAGATACGCAGTATTTT. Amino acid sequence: CASSRTLVFTDTQYF.

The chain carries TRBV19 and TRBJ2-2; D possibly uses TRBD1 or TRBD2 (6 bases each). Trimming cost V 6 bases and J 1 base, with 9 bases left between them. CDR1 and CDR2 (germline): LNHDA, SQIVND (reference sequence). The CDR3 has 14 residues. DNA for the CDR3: TGTGCCAGTAGGGGGGGACAGAACACCGGGGAGCTGTTTTTT. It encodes CASRGGQNTGELFF.

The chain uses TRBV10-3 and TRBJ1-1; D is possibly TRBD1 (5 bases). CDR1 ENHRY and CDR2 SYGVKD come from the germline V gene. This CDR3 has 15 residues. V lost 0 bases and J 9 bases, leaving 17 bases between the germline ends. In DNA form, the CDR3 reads TGTGCCATCAGTGAGTCGGGGGAACGGCCGGGTCAAGCTTTCTTT. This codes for CAISESGERPGQAFF.

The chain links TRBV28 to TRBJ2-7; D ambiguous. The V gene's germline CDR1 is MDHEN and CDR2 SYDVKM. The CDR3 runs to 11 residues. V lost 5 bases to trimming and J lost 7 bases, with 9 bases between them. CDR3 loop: CASSPPGEQYF. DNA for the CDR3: TGTGCCAGCAGTCCCCCCGGTGAGCAGTACTTC.

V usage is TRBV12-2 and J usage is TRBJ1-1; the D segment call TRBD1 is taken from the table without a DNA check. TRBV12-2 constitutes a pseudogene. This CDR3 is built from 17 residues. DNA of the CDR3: TGTGCAAGTCGCTTCTCGCCCCCAAGGAGGGGGCCTTATCAAGCTTTCTTT. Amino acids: CASRFSPPRRGPYQAFF.